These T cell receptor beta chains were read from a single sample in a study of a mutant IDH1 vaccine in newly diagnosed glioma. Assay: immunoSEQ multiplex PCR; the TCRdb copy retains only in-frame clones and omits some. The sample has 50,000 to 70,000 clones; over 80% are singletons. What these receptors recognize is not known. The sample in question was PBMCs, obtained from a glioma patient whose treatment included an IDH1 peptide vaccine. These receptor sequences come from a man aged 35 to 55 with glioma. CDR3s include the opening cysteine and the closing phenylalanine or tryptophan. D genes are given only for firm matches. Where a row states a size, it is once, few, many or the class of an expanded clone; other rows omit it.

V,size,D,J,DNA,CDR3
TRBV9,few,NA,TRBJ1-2,TGTGCCAGCAGCCAGACGACGGACCGACTTAAGGGCTACACCTTC,CASSQTTDRLKGYTF
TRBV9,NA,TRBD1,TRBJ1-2,TGTGCCAGCAGCGTAGAGGGACAGGCAGACCCCTATGGCTACACCTTC,CASSVEGQADPYGYTF
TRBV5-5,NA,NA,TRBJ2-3,TGTGCCAGCAGCATCGACACCATCAGCACAGATACGCAGTATTTT,CASSIDTISTDTQYF
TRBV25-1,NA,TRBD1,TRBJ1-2,TGTGCCAGCAGTGCTGGACAGGGCTTTGGCTACACCTTC,CASSAGQGFGYTF
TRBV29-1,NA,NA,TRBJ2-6,TGCAGCGCATCTCACAACTCTGGGGCCAACGTCCTGACTTTC,CSASHNSGANVLTF
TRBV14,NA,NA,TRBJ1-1,TGTGCCAGCAGCCAAGATTTCAGGGCTTTCTTT,CASSQDFRAFF
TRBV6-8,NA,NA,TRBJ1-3,TGTGCCAGCAGTTCGGGGTTCAGGGAACTCGCTGGAAACACCATATATTTT,CASSSGFRELAGNTIYF
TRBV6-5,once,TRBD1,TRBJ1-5,TGTGCCAGCAGTTATCTGACAGGGAGGGATCAGCCCCAGCATTTT,CASSYLTGRDQPQHF
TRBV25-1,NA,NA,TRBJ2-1,TGTGCCAGCATGGTGGCAGGACTGTCCAATGAGCAGTTCTTC,CASMVAGLSNEQFF
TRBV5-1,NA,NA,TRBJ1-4,TGCGCCAGCAGCTTTGGCCGAGAACTGTTTTTT,CASSFGRELFF